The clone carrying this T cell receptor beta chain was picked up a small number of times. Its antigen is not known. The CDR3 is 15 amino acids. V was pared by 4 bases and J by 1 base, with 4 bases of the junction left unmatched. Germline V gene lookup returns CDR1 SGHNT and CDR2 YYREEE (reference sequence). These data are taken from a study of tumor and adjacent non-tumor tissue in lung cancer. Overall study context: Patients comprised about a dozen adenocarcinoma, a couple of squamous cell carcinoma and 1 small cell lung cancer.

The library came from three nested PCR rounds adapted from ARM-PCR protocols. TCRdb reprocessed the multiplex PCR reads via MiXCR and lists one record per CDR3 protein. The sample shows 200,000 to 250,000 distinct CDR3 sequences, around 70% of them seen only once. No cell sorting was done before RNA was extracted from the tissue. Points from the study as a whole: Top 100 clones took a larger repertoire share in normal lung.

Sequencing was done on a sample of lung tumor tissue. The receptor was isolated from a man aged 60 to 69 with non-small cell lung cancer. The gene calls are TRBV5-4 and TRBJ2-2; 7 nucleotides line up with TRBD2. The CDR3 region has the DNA TGTGCCAGCAGCGTCCAGCGGGGGAACACCGGGGAGCTGTTTTTT. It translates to CASSVQRGNTGELFF.